This T cell receptor beta chain appears in the sequencing data of a study of T-cell reconstitution after alpha-beta-depleted transplantation in children. This clonotype has just one count. Using unique molecular identifiers, the investigators prepared the TCRbeta library. Using its own MiXCR run on the PCR reads, TCRdb lists one record per CDR3 protein. The data contain around 480,000 distinct CDR3 sequences, 32% of them singletons. The receptor comes from a human donor who donated a stem cell graft to a child with aplastic anemia. Sequencing was performed on PBMCs from the stem cell graft donor, taken from the stem cell graft.

The DNA for the CDR3 is TGTGCCAGCAGCTCAGATGGGGCCGTGCCGGGTGGCTACACCTTC. Residues: CASSSDGAVPGGYTF. The chain combines TRBV7-2 with TRBJ1-2; tentative D call: TRBD1 (5 bases). Between the trimmed V and J ends, which lost 4 bases and 7 bases, there was a span of 19 bases. Germline V CDR1 and CDR2: SGHTA, FQGNSA. The CDR3 sequence is 15 residues long.